This T cell receptor beta chain was captured in a study of T cells in localized non-small cell lung cancer. Study results and limitations: Higher adjacent-lung clonality was associated with shorter survival.

Method: immunoSEQ multiplex PCR; TCRdb's copy keeps in-frame clones and lacks some. This sample has more than 15,000 clones, with roughly 91% found just once. The V end was cut by 0 bases, the J end by 8 bases, with 8 bases between. The CDR3 spans 13 residues. Germline V gene lookup returns CDR1 MNHNY and CDR2 SVGAGI (reference sequence). A remark on this clone: Its antigen is as yet unknown.

V gene TRBV6-6 combines with J gene TRBJ2-1, with a possible D match to TRBD2 (5 bases). The input for sequencing was peripheral blood, taken before any cancer treatment. This receptor was obtained from a male donor aged 60 or over with stage II squamous cell lung carcinoma. The CDR3 nucleotides are TGTGCCAGCAGTTACTCGCGAGGGTATGAGCAGTTCTTC. It codes for CASSYSRGYEQFF.